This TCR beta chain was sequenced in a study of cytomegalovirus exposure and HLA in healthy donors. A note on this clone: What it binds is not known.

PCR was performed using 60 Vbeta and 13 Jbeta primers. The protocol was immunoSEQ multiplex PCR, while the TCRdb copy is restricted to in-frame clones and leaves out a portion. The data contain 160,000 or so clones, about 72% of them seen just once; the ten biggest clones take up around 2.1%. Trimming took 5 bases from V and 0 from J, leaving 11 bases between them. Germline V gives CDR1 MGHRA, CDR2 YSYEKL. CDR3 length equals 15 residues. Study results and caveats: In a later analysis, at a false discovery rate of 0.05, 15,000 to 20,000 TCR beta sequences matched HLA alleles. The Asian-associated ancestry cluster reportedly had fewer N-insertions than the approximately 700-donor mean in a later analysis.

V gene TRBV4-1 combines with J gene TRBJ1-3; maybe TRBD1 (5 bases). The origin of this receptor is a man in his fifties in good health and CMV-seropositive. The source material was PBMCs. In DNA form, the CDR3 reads TGCGCCAGCAGCGCCCACGGGGGCTCTGGAAACACCATATATTTT. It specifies CASSAHGGSGNTIYF.